This is a list of T cell receptor beta chains from one sample in a study of T cell responses to AZD1222 COVID-19 vaccine. TCRdb keeps only in-frame clones here, not all; method: immunoSEQ multiplex PCR. The sample records more than 85,000 clones, roughly 89% being singletons. The input for sequencing was peripheral blood, taken 28 days after the second AZD1222 dose. These receptor sequences come from an adult who received the AZD1222 COVID-19 vaccine. Each CDR3 is given with its conserved first and last residue. A D gene is named only where the DNA matches it firmly. Clone size is stated in some rows and not others, as once, few, many or a class when expanded.

clone size	CDR3 length	D gene	J gene	V gene	CDR3 protein	CDR3 DNA
NA	13	NA	TRBJ2-2	TRBV19	CASRTGATGELFF	TGTGCCAGTCGTACTGGGGCCACCGGGGAGCTGTTTTTT
NA	15	TRBD1	TRBJ2-7	TRBV3-1/TRBV3-2	CASSLGDRGPYEQYF	TGTGCCAGCAGCCTTGGGGACAGGGGACCCTACGAGCAGTACTTC
NA	16	TRBD2	TRBJ2-7	TRBV3-1/TRBV3-2	CASSHHTSGLTYEQYF	TGTGCCAGCAGCCATCACACTAGCGGTCTTACCTACGAGCAGTACTTC
NA	14	NA	TRBJ1-6	TRBV6-5	CASSYRQDNSPLHF	TGTGCCAGCAGTTATCGACAGGATAATTCACCCCTCCACTTT
NA	12	NA	TRBJ1-2	TRBV3-1/TRBV3-2	CASSGANYGYTF	TGTGCCAGCAGCGGTGCTAACTATGGCTACACCTTC
once	13	TRBD1	TRBJ2-7	TRBV10-3	CAIRPGQAYEQYF	TGTGCCATTCGACCGGGACAGGCCTACGAGCAGTACTTC
NA	16	TRBD2	TRBJ2-5	TRBV7-9	CASSFDKSGDQETQYF	TGTGCCAGCAGCTTCGATAAAAGCGGGGACCAAGAGACCCAGTACTTC
NA	15	TRBD2	TRBJ2-7	TRBV4-3	CASSRARGSGYEQYF	TGCGCCAGCAGTCGCGCCCGCGGGAGCGGCTACGAGCAGTACTTC
once	13	NA	TRBJ2-5	TRBV5-5	CASSFTASGTQYF	TGTGCCAGCAGCTTTACTGCATCCGGGACCCAGTACTTC
NA	13	NA	TRBJ1-2	TRBV7-2	CASSSSRSYGYTF	TGTGCCAGCAGCTCGTCCAGGAGCTATGGCTACACCTTC
once	14	NA	TRBJ2-1	TRBV6-5	CASRITGGYNEQFF	TGTGCCAGCAGAATTACCGGGGGCTACAATGAGCAGTTCTTC
NA	14	TRBD1	TRBJ1-2	TRBV3-1/TRBV3-2	CASSRGGAGYGYTF	TGTGCCAGCAGCCGAGGGGGCGCGGGCTATGGCTACACCTTC
NA	16	TRBD2	TRBJ2-1	TRBV27	CASSPLAGGAVGEQFF	TGTGCCAGCAGTCCCTTAGCGGGAGGGGCCGTTGGTGAGCAGTTCTTC
NA	14	NA	TRBJ2-5	TRBV2	CASNRLGSQETQYF	TGTGCCAGCAATCGTTTGGGTTCCCAAGAGACCCAGTACTTC
once	15	NA	TRBJ2-7	TRBV28	CASSPIRLAPSGQYF	TGTGCCAGCAGTCCGATACGCCTAGCCCCCTCCGGGCAGTACTTC
NA	13	NA	TRBJ2-1	TRBV30	CAWDSSSYNEQFF	TGTGCCTGGGACTCGAGCTCCTACAATGAGCAGTTCTTC
few	13	NA	TRBJ2-2	TRBV19	CASSILGTGELFF	TGTGCCAGTAGTATTTTAGGCACCGGGGAGCTGTTTTTT
NA	15	NA	TRBJ1-5	TRBV7-9	CASSAVGVPNQPQHF	TGTGCCAGCAGCGCGGTGGGGGTTCCCAATCAGCCCCAGCATTTT
NA	14	TRBD1	TRBJ2-7	TRBV14	CASSSGTGTDEQYF	TGTGCCAGCAGTTCCGGGACAGGGACGGACGAGCAGTACTTC
NA	13	NA	TRBJ2-1	TRBV11-1	CASSLAGGNEQFF	TGTGCCAGCAGCTTAGCCGGGGGAAATGAGCAGTTCTTC
NA	15	NA	TRBJ1-1	TRBV9	CASSVVSGRGSVAFF	TGTGCCAGCAGCGTAGTGTCGGGCCGGGGGTCGGTGGCTTTCTTT
NA	16	NA	TRBJ2-2	TRBV4-2	CASSQGPAVNTGELFF	TGTGCCAGCAGCCAAGGTCCGGCAGTCAACACCGGGGAGCTGTTTTTT
NA	14	NA	TRBJ2-1	TRBV7-9	CASSAGSPYNEQFF	TGTGCCAGCTCTGCAGGCAGCCCCTACAATGAGCAGTTCTTC
NA	14	NA	TRBJ2-7	TRBV6-6	CASTEPEEAYEQYF	TGTGCCAGCACGGAGCCGGAGGAAGCGTACGAGCAGTACTTC
NA	14	TRBD1	TRBJ1-5	TRBV6-6	CASRSTGGNQPQHF	TGTGCCAGCAGATCGACAGGGGGCAATCAGCCCCAGCATTTT
NA	15	TRBD2	TRBJ2-1	TRBV7-2	CASSFDGRSYNEQFF	TGTGCCAGCAGCTTCGACGGGAGGAGTTACAATGAGCAGTTCTTC
NA	14	NA	TRBJ2-7	TRBV7-2	CASSLAESSYEQYF	TGTGCCAGCAGCTTGGCTGAAAGCTCCTACGAGCAGTACTTC
NA	13	NA	TRBJ1-5	TRBV6-5	CASRGSLNQPQHF	TGTGCCAGCAGGGGCAGTCTCAATCAGCCCCAGCATTTT
NA	16	NA	TRBJ2-3	TRBV27	CASSLSFASSTDTQYF	TGTGCCAGCAGTTTATCGTTCGCGAGTAGCACAGATACGCAGTATTTT
once	18	TRBD2	TRBJ2-5	TRBV18	CASSHLSGTSGSTETQYF	TGTGCCAGCTCACACCTCTCCGGGACTAGCGGGAGTACGGAGACCCAGTACTTC
NA	14	NA	TRBJ1-5	TRBV28	CASRSAQPGGPQHF	TGTGCCAGCAGGAGCGCCCAACCCGGAGGGCCCCAGCATTTT
NA	15	NA	TRBJ1-4	TRBV27	CASSPSGATNEKLFF	TGTGCCAGCAGTCCGTCTGGGGCAACTAATGAAAAACTGTTTTTT
NA	12	TRBD2	TRBJ2-3	TRBV7-9	CASTPGGDTQYF	TGTGCCAGCACCCCGGGGGGAGATACGCAGTATTTT
once	14	NA	TRBJ2-7	TRBV18	CASSPRQASYEQYF	TGTGCCAGCTCACCCCGACAGGCCTCCTACGAGCAGTACTTC
NA	15	TRBD2	TRBJ2-5	TRBV7-2	CASSFDSGRSETQYF	TGTGCCAGCAGTTTTGATAGCGGGAGATCGGAGACCCAGTACTTC
NA	17	TRBD2	TRBJ2-2	TRBV7-3	CASSPMVAGGPAGELFF	TGTGCCAGCAGCCCCATGGTAGCGGGAGGGCCCGCCGGGGAGCTGTTTTTT
NA	14	TRBD1	TRBJ1-2	TRBV18	CASSSTGGEDGYTF	TGTGCCAGCTCTTCGACAGGGGGAGAAGATGGCTACACCTTC
NA	14	TRBD2	TRBJ2-7	TRBV6-1	CASSELAEAYEQYF	TGTGCCAGCAGTGAACTAGCGGAGGCCTACGAGCAGTACTTC
NA	15	TRBD2	TRBJ2-5	TRBV6-2/TRBV6-3	CASSYGLAGQETQYF	TGTGCCAGCAGTTATGGTCTAGCGGGACAAGAGACCCAGTACTTC
NA	19	NA	TRBJ1-5	TRBV27	CASSFARVGVGGGNQPQHF	TGTGCCAGCAGTTTCGCGAGAGTGGGAGTGGGAGGTGGCAATCAGCCCCAGCATTTT
NA	17	NA	TRBJ1-2	TRBV5-1	CASSLAALTGGNYGYTF	TGCGCCAGCAGCTTGGCCGCACTGACGGGGGGGAACTATGGCTACACCTTC
NA	12	NA	TRBJ1-1	TRBV7-9	CASSDTLTEAFF	TGTGCCAGCAGCGACACACTCACTGAAGCTTTCTTT
once	14	TRBD1	TRBJ2-1	TRBV10-3	CAIKGQGASNEQFF	TGTGCCATCAAGGGACAGGGGGCGAGTAATGAGCAGTTCTTC